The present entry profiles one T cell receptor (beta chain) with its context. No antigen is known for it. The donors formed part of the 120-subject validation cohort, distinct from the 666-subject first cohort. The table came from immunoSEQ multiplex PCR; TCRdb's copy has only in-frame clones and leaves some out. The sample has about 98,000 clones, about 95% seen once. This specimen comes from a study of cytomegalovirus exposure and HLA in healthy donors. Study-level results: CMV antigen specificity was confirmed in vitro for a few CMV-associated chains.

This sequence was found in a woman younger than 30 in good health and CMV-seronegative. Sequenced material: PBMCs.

This chain's CDR3 is CASNILYRGRAEAFF. The CDR3 region has the DNA TGTGCCAGCAACATACTGTACAGGGGGCGGGCTGAAGCTTTCTTT. The chain recombines TRBV7-2 with TRBJ1-1, with 9 nucleotides matching TRBD1. Germline-derived CDR1 and CDR2 are SGHTA and FQGNSA. The V segment lost 7 bases and the J segment 6 bases; nucleotides outside the gene matches: 12. The CDR3 has 15 residues.